What follows are 12 T cell receptor beta chains derived from one specimen sequenced in a study of CD8+ T cells in alopecia areata. Reverse transcription of extracted RNA yielded cDNA, which provided the sequencing template. Sequenced by immunoSEQ multiplex PCR; TCRdb stores in-frame clones only, minus some. The table shows about 200,000 clones, with roughly three fifths occurring only once. The source material was CD8+ T cells sorted from blood. These receptors originate from a human donor in good health.

The rearrangement joins TRBV4-1 to TRBJ2-3; no definite D call. V was shortened by 0 bases and J by 0 bases, with 10 bases between the two germline ends. The germline gives CDR1 MGHRA, CDR2 YSYEKL. The length of the CDR3 is 16 residues. The CDR3 DNA reads TGCGCCAGCAGCCAAGAGTCTGCAGTGAGCACAGATACGCAGTATTTT. Translating gives CASSQESAVSTDTQYF.

This chain uses TRBV29-1 with TRBJ2-2; TRBD2 matches 8 bases. After removal of 7 bases from V and 3 bases from J, the junction contained 4 bases not matched to a gene. CDR1 is SQVTM and CDR2 is ANQGSEA in the germline V gene. This CDR3 spans 13 amino acids. In DNA, the CDR3 is TGCAGCGCGTTCGGGGGGGACACCGGGGAGCTGTTTTTT. The encoded protein is CSAFGGDTGELFF.

The chain has TRBV7-9 and TRBJ2-2; D not resolved. Trimming stripped 0 bases from V and 5 bases from J, with 4 bases between. The CDR3 sequence is 13 residues long. Germline CDR1 is SEHNR and CDR2 is FQNEAQ (reference sequence). CDR3 residues: CASSLARTGELFF. In DNA form, the CDR3 reads TGTGCCAGCAGCTTAGCTAGGACCGGGGAGCTGTTTTTT. Full variable domain (missing parts from reference TRBV7-9 and TRBJ2-2): DTGVSQNPRHKITKRGQNVTFRCDPISEHNRLYWYRQTLGQGPEFLTYFQNEAQLEKSRLLSDRFSAERPKGSFSTLEIQRTEQGDSAMYLCASSLARTGELFFGEGSRLTVL.

This clone was counted between two and nine times. The CDR3 region is CASSGTGLAGEPGAGELFF. The CDR3, as DNA: TGCGCCAGCAGCGGGACTGGACTAGCGGGGGAGCCTGGCGCCGGGGAGCTGTTTTTT. This chain joins TRBV10-2 and TRBJ2-2; 13 bases fit TRBD2. This CDR3 has 19 amino acids. V gave up 6 bases and J gave up 6 bases; unmatched junction bases: 16. Germline V gene sequence: CDR1 WSHSY, CDR2 SAAADI.

Regarding this clone: At the DNA level, this CDR3 is encoded by other sequences in the same sample as well. The chain joins TRBV4-1 to TRBJ2-7; D is uncertain. Germline V lookup: CDR1 MGHRA, CDR2 YSYEKL. CDR3 size: 12 residues. V was cut by 3 bases and J by 2 bases, with 5 bases left in between. As DNA, the CDR3 is TGCGCCAGCAGCCAGGGCGCCTACGAGCAGTACTTC. Protein sequence: CASSQGAYEQYF.

This clone was detected once. The chain couples TRBV7-9 to TRBJ2-3, with TRBD2 identical over 8 bases. The V gene's germline CDR1 is SEHNR and CDR2 FQNEAQ (reference sequence). This CDR3 is built from 15 residues. With V trimmed by 2 bases and J by 6 bases, 7 bases remained unmatched. Written as DNA, the CDR3 is TGTGCCAGCAGCTTAAAACGGGGGGGCGCGGATACGCAGTATTTT. The encoded protein is CASSLKRGGADTQYF. Full variable domain (remainder filled in from reference TRBV7-9 and TRBJ2-3): DTGVSQNPRHKITKRGQNVTFRCDPISEHNRLYWYRQTLGQGPEFLTYFQNEAQLEKSRLLSDRFSAERPKGSFSTLEIQRTEQGDSAMYLCASSLKRGGADTQYFGPGTRLTVL.

For this clone: This same CDR3 is encoded by further DNA sequences in the sample. This CDR3 reads CSVDGSQETQYF. Here the CDR3 DNA reads TGCAGCGTTGATGGCAGCCAAGAGACCCAGTACTTC. V gene TRBV29-1 combines with J gene TRBJ2-5; no clear D. CDR1 is SQVTM, CDR2 ANQGSEA, per germline. Trimming took 3 bases from V and 1 from J, leaving 6 bases between them. The length of the CDR3 is 12 residues. The entire variable domain, with the rest obtained from reference TRBV29-1 and TRBJ2-5, is as follows: SAVISQKPSRDICQRGTSLTIQCQVDSQVTMMFWYRQQPGQSLTLIATANQGSEATYESGFVIDKFPISRPNLTFSTLTVSNMSPEDSSIYLCSVDGSQETQYFGPGTRLLVL.

Only a few counts were recorded for this clone. This chain connects TRBV18 to TRBJ1-1, with D possibly TRBD1 on 6 matching bases. The CDR3 contains 16 residues. V lost 3 bases, J lost 1 base, and 15 bases lay in between. Germline V gene lookup returns CDR1 KGHSH and CDR2 LQKENI. CDR3 sequence (DNA): TGTGCCAGCTCACCGCAGCCCACAGGGAGGAACACTGAAGCTTTCTTT. Its translation is CASSPQPTGRNTEAFF. The complete variable domain, with remaining parts taken from reference TRBV18 and TRBJ1-1, reads NAGVMQNPRHLVRRRGQEARLRCSPMKGHSHVYWYRQLPEEGLKFMVYLQKENIIDESGMPKERFSAEFPKEGPSILRIQQVVRGDSAAYFCASSPQPTGRNTEAFFGQGTRLTVV.

V and J are TRBV5-1 and TRBJ2-7; weak D call: TRBD1 (6 bases). V lost 3 bases, J lost 2 bases, and 12 bases lay in between. The CDR3 has 14 residues. Germline V gene lookup returns CDR1 SGHRS and CDR2 YFSETQ. CDR3 region: CASSSDSPTYEQYF. The CDR3 coding sequence is TGCGCCAGCAGCTCGGACAGCCCTACCTACGAGCAGTACTTC. Variable domain in full (rest from reference TRBV5-1 and TRBJ2-7): KAGVTQTPRYLIKTRGQQVTLSCSPISGHRSVSWYQQTPGQGLQFLFEYFSETQRNKGNFPGRFSGRQFSNSRSEMNVSTLELGDSALYLCASSSDSPTYEQYFGPGTRLTVT.

The chain employs TRBV4-1 and TRBJ2-2, with a weak D call TRBD1 (6 bases). CDR3 size: 18 residues. The V end was cut by 2 bases, the J end by 6 bases, with 22 bases between. CDR1 is MGHRA and CDR2 is YSYEKL in the germline V gene. Here the CDR3 DNA reads TGCGCCAGCAGCCAAACCCCGACAGGCTATTCACCCGCCGGGGAGCTGTTTTTT. It encodes CASSQTPTGYSPAGELFF.

The chain recombines TRBV27 with TRBJ1-5; 9 nucleotides match TRBD1. The CDR3 length is 18 residues. With 2 bases clipped from V and 0 bases from J, the junction kept 8 bases outside the gene matches. CDR1 is MNHEY, CDR2 SMNVEV, per germline (reference sequence). The CDR3 nucleotides are TGTGCCAGCAGTTTAGGGGGACAGGGACTTTATAGCAATCAGCCCCAGCATTTT. Encoded protein: CASSLGGQGLYSNQPQHF.

This rearrangement joins TRBV9 to TRBJ2-1, with a possible D match to TRBD1 (5 bases). Trimming cost V 2 bases and J 12 bases, with 15 bases left between them. Per germline, CDR1 SGDLS and CDR2 YYNGEE. This CDR3 region has 13 residues. CDR3 DNA: TGTGCCAGCAGCGTCGCCACAACACAGGCGCAGTTCTTC. Translated, it gives CASSVATTQAQFF.